These 18 T cell receptor beta chains share one sample of origin, sequenced in a study of T cells in Graves' hyperthyroidism and ophthalmopathy. TCR beta CDR3 region amplification was performed from RNA transcripts. Initially, a first-round RT-PCR of the TCR CDR3 employed the HTBI primer set. A single record per CDR3 protein comes from TCRdb applying MiXCR to the multiplex PCR reads. The data hold a few hundred thousand distinct CDR3 sequences, with roughly 15% observed a single time. The sequenced sample was blood. The receptors derive from a young woman with Graves' ophthalmopathy.

This clonotype was observed a handful of times. CDR3 amino acids: CAIRASGGLKSSGANVLTF. The CDR3 nucleotides read TGTGCCATCAGGGCTAGCGGGGGTCTAAAAAGCTCTGGGGCCAACGTCCTGACTTTC. The chain carries TRBV10-3 and TRBJ2-6, with 10 bases identical to TRBD2. The length of the CDR3 is 19 residues. V dropped 6 bases and J dropped 0; count of bases not matched to a gene: 11. Germline V CDR1 and CDR2: ENHRY, SYGVKD.

At least ten counts were recorded for this clonotype. The chain combines TRBV12-3 or TRBV12-4 with TRBJ2-7; D ambiguous. Trimming cost V 4 bases and J 4 bases, with 14 bases left between them. The CDR3 contains 14 residues. The CDR3 bases are TGTGCCAGCAGTTACGGAAGAAGGAATTACGAGCAGTACTTC. Amino acid sequence: CASSYGRRNYEQYF.

The sample holds many counts of this clonotype. The genes are TRBV20-1 and TRBJ2-3, with 10 bases matching TRBD2. Germline CDR1 and CDR2: DFQATT and SNEGSKA (reference sequence). The CDR3 runs to 15 residues. The junction had 8 bases not matched to a gene; V was cut back by 6 bases and J by 2 bases. The CDR3 is CSARAAGGHTDTQYF. CDR3 nucleotides: TGCAGTGCGAGGGCAGCGGGGGGGCACACAGATACGCAGTATTTT.

This clonotype was counted between two and nine times. The chain carries TRBV7-9 and TRBJ2-1; 7 bases agree with TRBD2. CDR1 and CDR2 (germline): SEHNR, FQNEAQ (reference sequence). CDR3 length equals 17 residues. V was pared by 5 bases and J by 10 bases, with 20 bases of the junction left unmatched. The CDR3: CASSRNKAGPMLGEQFF. CDR3 sequence (DNA): TGTGCCAGCAGCAGGAATAAAGCGGGACCCATGCTTGGAGAGCAGTTCTTC.

This clonotype has a count of ten or more. The chain uses TRBV20-1 and TRBJ2-3; the D gene is possibly TRBD1 (7 bases). The CDR3 extends over 16 amino acids. V lost 6 bases to trimming and J lost 0 bases, with 19 bases between them. Germline CDR1 is DFQATT and CDR2 is SNEGSKA (reference sequence). The CDR3, as DNA: TGCAGTGCAAGATTAGGGGGCGGGACTAGCACAGATACGCAGTATTTT. Translation: CSARLGGGTSTDTQYF.

At least ten counts were recorded for this clonotype. The V call is TRBV7-2, the J call TRBJ1-5; D ambiguous. The CDR3 has 13 residues. V gave up 1 base and J gave up 2 bases, with 3 bases separating them. Germline V gene sequence: CDR1 SGHTA, CDR2 FQGNSA. CDR3 region: CASSLVGNQPQHF. CDR3 nucleotides: TGTGCCAGCAGCTTAGTGGGCAATCAGCCCCAGCATTTT.

This clonotype was counted at least ten times. The V gene is TRBV6-1, the J gene TRBJ1-5; a possible D gene is TRBD1 (5 bases). V lost 4 bases, J lost 4 bases, and 20 bases lay in between. Germline assignment: CDR1 MNHNS and CDR2 SASEGT. The CDR3 runs to 17 residues. The CDR3 loop is CASSVGRGTKGNQPQHF. CDR3 bases: TGTGCCAGCAGTGTGGGAAGAGGGACCAAGGGGAATCAGCCCCAGCATTTT.

The rearrangement joins TRBV20-1 to TRBJ2-2; D remains ambiguous. V was trimmed by 6 bases and J by 3 bases, leaving 14 bases between them. This CDR3 is built from 14 residues. Looked up from germline, CDR1 is DFQATT and CDR2 is SNEGSKA (reference sequence). In nucleotides, the CDR3 is TGCAGTGCAATTGACATGGAAGACACCGGGGAGCTGTTTTTT. Encoded protein: CSAIDMEDTGELFF.

There are many counts of this clonotype. The chain couples TRBV2 to TRBJ2-3; possibly TRBD1 for D (6 bases). CDR1 is SNHLY, CDR2 FYNNEI, per germline. This CDR3 has 13 residues. V dropped 7 bases and J dropped 6 bases, with 14 bases sitting between them. The CDR3 region is CASKGDLGDTQYF. The CDR3 nucleotides read TGTGCCAGCAAGGGGGACCTGGGGGATACGCAGTATTTT.

The chain has TRBV5-1 and TRBJ1-5; 7 bases match TRBD1. This CDR3 region has 15 residues. The V gene's germline CDR1 is SGHRS and CDR2 YFSETQ. V shed 3 bases, J shed 1 base, and the junction held 4 bases outside the gene matches. In DNA form, the CDR3 reads TGCGCCAGCAGCTCAGAAGGGGGCAGCAATCAGCCCCAGCATTTT. Protein product: CASSSEGGSNQPQHF. The full variable domain, in which reference TRBV5-1 and TRBJ1-5 provide the parts outside the CDR3, is KAGVTQTPRYLIKTRGQQVTLSCSPISGHRSVSWYQQTPGQGLQFLFEYFSETQRNKGNFPGRFSGRQFSNSRSEMNVSTLELGDSALYLCASSSEGGSNQPQHFGDGTRLSIL.

This chain uses TRBV5-4 with TRBJ1-1, with unresolved D. V lost 1 base, J lost 8 bases, and 15 bases lay in between. CDR3 length: 14 amino acids. Germline CDR1 is SGHNT and CDR2 is YYREEE (reference sequence). CDR3 DNA sequence: TGTGCCAGCAGCTTGCGGCGAGACCGGGAAGAAGCTTTCTTT. It specifies CASSLRRDREEAFF.

The sample holds many counts of this clonotype. The V gene is TRBV6-5, the J gene TRBJ1-2, with a tentative D call TRBD1 (6 bases). The CDR3 sequence is 15 residues long. V was trimmed by 0 bases and J by 0 bases, leaving 8 bases between them. Germline CDR1 MNHEY, CDR2 SVGAGI. This chain's CDR3 is CASSYSTGANYGYTF. The DNA of the CDR3 is TGTGCCAGCAGTTACTCGACAGGCGCTAACTATGGCTACACCTTC.

Many counts were recorded for this clonotype. The rearrangement joins TRBV27 to TRBJ2-5; D possibly matches TRBD1 or TRBD2 (5 bases each). The CDR3 has 13 residues. Germline values: CDR1 MNHEY, CDR2 SMNVEV (reference sequence). The V end lost 5 bases, the J end lost 4 bases, and 11 bases lay between the germline ends. As DNA, the CDR3 is TGTGCCAGCAGTCGGGGCTCGGGAGAGACCCAGTACTTC. As protein: CASSRGSGETQYF.

This clonotype was seen at least ten times. The V call is TRBV30, the J call TRBJ1-1; D ambiguous. Germline V lookup: CDR1 GTSNPN, CDR2 SVGIG (reference sequence). Trimming removed 3 bases at V and 1 base at J, with 9 bases between. This CDR3 is 13 amino acids long. Here the CDR3 DNA reads TGTGCCTGGAGACATACAAGGAACACTGAAGCTTTCTTT. Its protein is CAWRHTRNTEAFF. Variable domain in full (rest from reference TRBV30 and TRBJ1-1): SQTIHQWPATLVQPVGSPLSLECTVEGTSNPNLYWYRQAAGRGLQLLFYSVGIGQISSEVPQNLSASRPQDRQFILSSKKLLLSDSGFYLCAWRHTRNTEAFFGQGTRLTVV.

This clonotype was recorded at least ten times. V usage is TRBV27 and J usage is TRBJ1-5; tentative D call: TRBD1 (5 bases). Germline CDR1 reads MNHEY; CDR2 reads SMNVEV (reference sequence). V lost 6 bases to trimming and J lost 4 bases, with 16 bases between them. The CDR3 runs to 15 residues. CDR3 loop: CASRPGVGPNQPQHF. In nucleotides, the CDR3 is TGTGCCAGCAGGCCGGGGGTCGGGCCTAATCAGCCCCAGCATTTT.

This clonotype was observed at least ten times. V usage is TRBV2 and J usage is TRBJ1-5, with a possible D match to TRBD1 (5 bases). The CDR3 extends over 16 amino acids. Trimming left V 4 bases short and J 2 bases short, with 15 bases between. From germline, CDR1 is SNHLY and CDR2 FYNNEI. CDR3 sequence (DNA): TGTGCCAGCAGTGTAGTAGGGGCGAGGGGCAATCAGCCCCAGCATTTT. Encoded protein: CASSVVGARGNQPQHF.

The chain employs TRBV7-9 and TRBJ1-6, with no clear D. CDR1 is SEHNR and CDR2 is FQNEAQ in the germline V gene (reference sequence). The CDR3 sequence is 16 residues long. Deletions cut 1 base from V and 8 bases from J, with 15 bases between. The CDR3 spells CASSLGRASRDSPLHF. DNA of the CDR3: TGTGCCAGCAGCTTAGGTCGTGCTTCGCGGGATTCACCCCTCCACTTT.

The sample holds a few counts of this clonotype. The rearrangement links TRBV5-6 to TRBJ1-1, with a weak D call TRBD1 (6 bases). Germline CDR1 reads SGHDT; CDR2 reads YYEEEE. V lost 0 bases, J lost 0 bases, and 12 bases lay in between. The CDR3 loop spans 16 amino acids. The CDR3 nucleotides are TGTGCCAGCAGCTTGGAAGGGGACAACATGAACACTGAAGCTTTCTTT. It is translated as CASSLEGDNMNTEAFF.